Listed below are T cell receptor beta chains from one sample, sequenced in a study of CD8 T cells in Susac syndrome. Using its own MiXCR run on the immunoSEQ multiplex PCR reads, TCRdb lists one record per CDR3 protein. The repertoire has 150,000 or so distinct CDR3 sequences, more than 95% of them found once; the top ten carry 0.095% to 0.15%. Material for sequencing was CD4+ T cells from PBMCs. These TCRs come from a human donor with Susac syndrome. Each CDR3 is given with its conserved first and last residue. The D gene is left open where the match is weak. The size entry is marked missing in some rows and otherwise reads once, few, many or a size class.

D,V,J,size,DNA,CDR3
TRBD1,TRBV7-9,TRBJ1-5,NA,TGTGCCAGCAGACTGACAGGGGAAGGGCCCCAGCATTTT,CASRLTGEGPQHF
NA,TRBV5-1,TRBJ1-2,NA,TGCGCCAGCAGCCTAAGGACAGCCCATGGCTACACCTTC,CASSLRTAHGYTF
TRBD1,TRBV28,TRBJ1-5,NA,TGTGCCAGCAGATGGACAGGGGGTCGCAATCAGCCCCAGCATTTT,CASRWTGGRNQPQHF
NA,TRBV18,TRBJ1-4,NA,TGTGCCAGCTCATCCGAAGAGGGTGAAAAACTGTTTTTT,CASSSEEGEKLFF
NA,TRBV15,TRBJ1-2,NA,TGTGCCACCAGCAGAGATCGGTATGGCTACACCTTC,CATSRDRYGYTF
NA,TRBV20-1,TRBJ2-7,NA,TGCAGTGCTAGTGGGCGGCGCGCCTCCTACGAGCAGTACTTC,CSASGRRASYEQYF
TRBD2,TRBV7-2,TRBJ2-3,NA,TGTGCCAGCAGCTTAGGAAGAGCGGGAGGCTTGGCTGATACGCAGTATTTT,CASSLGRAGGLADTQYF
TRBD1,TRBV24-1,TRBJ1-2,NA,TGTGCCACCAGTGATAGGCACCGGGACAGCGACGGTGGCTACACCTTC,CATSDRHRDSDGGYTF
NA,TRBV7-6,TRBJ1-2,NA,TGTGCCAGCAGCTTCACCGAGAGCTACACCTTC,CASSFTESYTF
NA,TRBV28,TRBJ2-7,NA,TGTGCCAGCAGTTTCCGCCCGGGGGACAGCACCTACGAGCAGTACTTC,CASSFRPGDSTYEQYF
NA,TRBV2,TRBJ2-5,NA,TGTGCCAGCAGTGAAGTTGGGCTGGGGGAGACCCAGTACTTC,CASSEVGLGETQYF
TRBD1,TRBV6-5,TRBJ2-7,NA,TGTGCCAGCAGTTCAGGACAGGGGGTGGCCTACGAGCAGTACTTC,CASSSGQGVAYEQYF
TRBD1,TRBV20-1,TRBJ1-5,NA,TGCAGTGCGACTAGACAGGGGGACCAGCCCCAGCATTTT,CSATRQGDQPQHF
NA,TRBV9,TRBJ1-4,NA,TGTGCCAGCAGCGTACTGGGTTCGACTAATGAAAAACTGTTTTTT,CASSVLGSTNEKLFF
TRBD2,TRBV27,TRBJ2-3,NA,TGTGCCAGCAGTATGGGACTAGCGGGGCCCACAGATACGCAGTATTTT,CASSMGLAGPTDTQYF
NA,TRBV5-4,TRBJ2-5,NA,TGTGCCAGCAGCGCCGCCGGTAGGGAGACCCAGTACTTC,CASSAAGRETQYF
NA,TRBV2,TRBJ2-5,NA,TGTGCCAGCACGGGGGCGTTGGAGACCCAGTACTTC,CASTGALETQYF
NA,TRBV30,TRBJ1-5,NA,TGTGCCTGGAGCGGCAGTACTCAGCCCCAGCATTTT,CAWSGSTQPQHF
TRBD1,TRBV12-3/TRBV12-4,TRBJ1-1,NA,TGTGCCAGCAGTTCACAGACAGGGTTATTGACTGAAGCTTTCTTT,CASSSQTGLLTEAFF
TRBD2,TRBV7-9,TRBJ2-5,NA,TGTGCCAGCAGCCCCCGGATGACTAGCGGCGAAGAGACCCAGTACTTC,CASSPRMTSGEETQYF
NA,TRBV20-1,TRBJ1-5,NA,TGCAGTGCGCTAGATGGGGTCTTGAATCAGCCCCAGCATTTT,CSALDGVLNQPQHF
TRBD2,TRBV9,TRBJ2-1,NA,TGTGCCAGCAGCGTAGCGGCTAGCGGAGACAATGAGCAGTTCTTC,CASSVAASGDNEQFF
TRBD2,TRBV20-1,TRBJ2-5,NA,TGCAGTCCGAGGACTAGCGAAGAGACCCAGTACTTC,CSPRTSEETQYF
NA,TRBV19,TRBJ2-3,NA,TGTGCCAGTAGCGATCCTAGCGCCACAGATACGCAGTATTTT,CASSDPSATDTQYF
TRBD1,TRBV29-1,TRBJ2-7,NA,TGCAGCGTGGAACGACAGGGGAGCCCCTACGAGCAGTACTTC,CSVERQGSPYEQYF
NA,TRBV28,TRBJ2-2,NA,TGTGCCTCAGCAAGGGGGTGGGGACTCAACACCGGGGAGCTGTTTTTT,CASARGWGLNTGELFF
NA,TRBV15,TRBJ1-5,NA,TGTGCCACCAGCGCACTACAGGGGCCCCAGCATTTT,CATSALQGPQHF
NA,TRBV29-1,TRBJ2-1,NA,TGCAGCGTAGGGGATCATGAGCAGTTCTTC,CSVGDHEQFF
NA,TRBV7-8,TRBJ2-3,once,TGTGCCAGCAGCCTCACACTGCTCACAGATACGCAGTATTTT,CASSLTLLTDTQYF
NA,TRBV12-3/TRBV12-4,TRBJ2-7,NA,TGTGCCAGCAGTTTTGACTGGGAAGAGCAGTACTTC,CASSFDWEEQYF
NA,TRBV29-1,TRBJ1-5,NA,TGCAGCGTTGCCGAGGGGGGGCACGGGAGCAATCAGCCCCAGCATTTT,CSVAEGGHGSNQPQHF
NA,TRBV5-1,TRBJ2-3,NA,TGCGCCAGCAGCTTGGAACACCGCACAGATACGCAGTATTTT,CASSLEHRTDTQYF
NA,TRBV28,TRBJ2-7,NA,TGTGCCACTCAGGGTACCCCCAACTACGAGCAGTACTTC,CATQGTPNYEQYF
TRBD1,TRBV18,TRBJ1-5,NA,TGTGCCAGCTCACCGGGGACAGGGCCGGATCAGCCCCAGCATTTT,CASSPGTGPDQPQHF
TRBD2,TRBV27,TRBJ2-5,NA,TGTGCCAGCAGAGACTTCGGCGGGGGGGCCGTGGAGACCCAGTACTTC,CASRDFGGGAVETQYF
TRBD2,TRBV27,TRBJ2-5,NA,TGTGCCACCAGACTAGCGGGGTATCAAGAGACCCAGTACTTC,CATRLAGYQETQYF
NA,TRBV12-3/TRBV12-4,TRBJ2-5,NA,TGTGCCAGCAGTTTGACTAGTTACCAAGAGACCCAGTACTTC,CASSLTSYQETQYF
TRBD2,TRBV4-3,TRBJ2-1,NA,TGCGCCAGCAGCCAAGACGGGACTAGCGGTCTCAATGAGCAGTTCTTC,CASSQDGTSGLNEQFF
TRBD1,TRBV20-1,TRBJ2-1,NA,TGCAGTGCTAGATCTGAGTCCGGGACAGGGGTCCGCGAGCAGTTCTTC,CSARSESGTGVREQFF
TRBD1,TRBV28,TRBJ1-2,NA,TGTGCCAGCAGTTTGTTGACAGGGGTTAGTGGCTACACCTTC,CASSLLTGVSGYTF